A selection of T cell receptor beta chains follows, all from one sample in a study of T-cell memory formation after mild COVID-19. Using its own MiXCR run on the 5' RACE reads, TCRdb lists one record per CDR3 protein. The sample has 430,000 or so distinct CDR3 sequences; roughly 23% are singletons. Sequenced input: PBMCs or a T cell subset sorted from them (not recorded which). Every receptor here comes from an adult woman who had mild COVID-19 (a few samples of this study predate the infection). Cell type and time point are not known. The CDR3 runs from the conserved cysteine through the conserved F or W. Each record gives: V gene, D gene, J gene, clone size, CDR3 protein, CDR3 DNA. The D gene is left open where the match is weak. A row's size may be missing; if present it is once, few, many or a size class.

V: TRBV4-1; D: -; J: TRBJ1-5; size: -; CDR3: CASSQQGSQPQHF; DNA: TGCGCCAGCAGCCAACAGGGGAGCCAGCCCCAGCATTTT
V: TRBV7-8; D: -; J: TRBJ2-7; size: -; CDR3: CASSLRPDLYEQYF; DNA: TGTGCCAGCAGCCTCCGACCGGACTTGTACGAGCAGTACTTC
V: TRBV5-1; D: -; J: TRBJ2-2; size: -; CDR3: CASSSRVTGELFF; DNA: TGCGCCAGCAGTTCGCGGGTCACCGGGGAGCTGTTTTTT
V: TRBV7-3; D: TRBD2; J: TRBJ2-1; size: -; CDR3: CASSLTGGRAAEQFF; DNA: TGTGCCAGCAGCTTAACTGGCGGGAGGGCCGCTGAGCAGTTCTTC
V: TRBV18; D: TRBD2; J: TRBJ2-5; size: few; CDR3: CASSPGSGSGETQYF; DNA: TGTGCCAGCTCACCAGGTAGCGGGAGTGGCGAGACCCAGTACTTC
V: TRBV25-1; D: -; J: TRBJ2-5; size: few; CDR3: CASSGAERIQETQYF; DNA: TGTGCCAGCAGTGGTGCCGAACGGATACAAGAGACCCAGTACTTC
V: TRBV12-3/TRBV12-4; D: -; J: TRBJ2-1; size: few; CDR3: CASSFYRRGEQFF; DNA: TGTGCCAGCAGTTTTTATCGTCGGGGTGAGCAGTTCTTC
V: TRBV18; D: -; J: TRBJ2-3; size: few; CDR3: CASSPSDSRTDTQYF; DNA: TGTGCCAGCTCACCCTCGGACAGCCGCACAGATACGCAGTATTTT
V: TRBV18; D: TRBD1; J: TRBJ2-7; size: few; CDR3: CASSRGQGEYEQYF; DNA: TGTGCCAGCTCCCGTGGACAGGGGGAATACGAGCAGTACTTC
V: TRBV29-1; D: -; J: TRBJ2-7; size: -; CDR3: CSVSQPQGSFYEQYF; DNA: TGCAGCGTTTCCCAGCCTCAGGGAAGCTTCTACGAGCAGTACTTC
V: TRBV5-1; D: -; J: TRBJ1-1; size: -; CDR3: CASSDGGGNTEAFF; DNA: TGCGCCAGCAGCGATGGAGGGGGTAACACTGAAGCTTTCTTT
V: TRBV5-6; D: TRBD2; J: TRBJ2-7; size: -; CDR3: CASSLEFGLAGGLAPPEQYF; DNA: TGTGCCAGCAGCTTGGAATTCGGGCTAGCGGGGGGCCTTGCTCCTCCCGAGCAGTACTTC
V: TRBV7-3; D: -; J: TRBJ2-3; size: -; CDR3: CASSLHPGRDTQYF; DNA: TGTGCCAGCAGCTTGCACCCCGGCCGGGATACGCAGTATTTT
V: TRBV10-3; D: TRBD1; J: TRBJ1-2; size: -; CDR3: CAISAPDREEDYGYTF; DNA: TGTGCCATCAGTGCCCCGGACAGGGAGGAAGACTATGGCTACACCTTC
V: TRBV7-2; D: -; J: TRBJ2-3; size: -; CDR3: CASSSSRVRGGTDTQYF; DNA: TGTGCCAGCAGCTCCTCACGAGTCAGGGGAGGGACAGATACGCAGTATTTT
V: TRBV24-1; D: -; J: TRBJ2-3; size: -; CDR3: CATSDWPGDTQYF; DNA: TGTGCCACCAGTGACTGGCCCGGGGATACGCAGTATTTT
V: TRBV12-3/TRBV12-4; D: -; J: TRBJ2-2; size: few; CDR3: CASSAGQQTGELFF; DNA: TGTGCCAGCAGCGCAGGACAGCAGACCGGGGAGCTGTTTTTT
V: TRBV3-1; D: -; J: TRBJ2-1; size: few; CDR3: CASSPGTGWVNEQFF; DNA: TGTGCCAGCAGCCCTGGGACTGGGTGGGTGAATGAGCAGTTCTTC
V: TRBV12-3/TRBV12-4; D: TRBD2; J: TRBJ2-1; size: many; CDR3: CASRLAGIINEQFF; DNA: TGTGCCAGCAGACTAGCGGGGATTATCAATGAGCAGTTCTTC
V: TRBV5-5; D: TRBD1; J: TRBJ2-7; size: few; CDR3: CASSLTGTGGAEQYF; DNA: TGTGCCAGCAGCTTGACCGGGACAGGGGGCGCCGAGCAGTACTTC
V: TRBV7-6; D: -; J: TRBJ1-5; size: -; CDR3: CASSFYRGGFVQPQHF; DNA: TGTGCCAGCAGCTTCTACCGGGGGGGCTTCGTTCAGCCCCAGCATTTT
V: TRBV7-3; D: TRBD1; J: TRBJ1-2; size: -; CDR3: CASSPGDRGGYGYTF; DNA: TGTGCCAGCAGCCCGGGGGACAGGGGGGGCTATGGCTACACCTTC
V: TRBV7-8; D: TRBD2; J: TRBJ2-3; size: many; CDR3: CASSSGTTSSTDTQYF; DNA: TGTGCCAGCAGCTCCGGGACTACATCTAGCACAGATACGCAGTATTTT
V: TRBV2; D: -; J: TRBJ2-1; size: -; CDR3: CASSGYFDNEQFF; DNA: TGTGCCAGCAGTGGGTACTTCGACAATGAGCAGTTCTTC
V: TRBV10-3; D: -; J: TRBJ1-1; size: -; CDR3: CAIRRLDQGAEAFF; DNA: TGTGCCATCAGGAGACTAGACCAGGGAGCTGAAGCTTTCTTT
V: TRBV27; D: -; J: TRBJ1-1; size: few; CDR3: CASRNDRLNTEAFF; DNA: TGTGCCAGCAGGAATGACAGGCTGAACACTGAAGCTTTCTTT
V: TRBV5-1; D: -; J: TRBJ2-2; size: few; CDR3: CASSPLPAGELFF; DNA: TGCGCCAGCAGCCCGCTCCCGGCCGGGGAGCTGTTTTTT
V: TRBV15; D: -; J: TRBJ2-2; size: -; CDR3: CATSRGLDTGELFF; DNA: TGTGCCACCAGCAGGGGGCTGGACACCGGGGAGCTGTTTTTT
V: TRBV6-2/TRBV6-3; D: TRBD2; J: TRBJ2-3; size: -; CDR3: CASKREGGNTDTQYF; DNA: TGTGCCTCCAAGCGGGAGGGTGGTAACACAGATACGCAGTATTTT
V: TRBV7-8; D: TRBD2; J: TRBJ2-3; size: -; CDR3: CASSPGLAGVLDTQYF; DNA: TGTGCCAGCAGCCCGGGACTAGCGGGAGTTTTAGATACGCAGTATTTT
V: TRBV4-2; D: -; J: TRBJ1-6; size: -; CDR3: CASSPGGADNSPLHF; DNA: TGTGCCAGCAGCCCCGGGGGCGCGGATAATTCACCCCTCCACTTT
V: TRBV9; D: -; J: TRBJ1-3; size: many; CDR3: CASSPGGQGGNTIYF; DNA: TGTGCCAGCAGCCCGGGGGGCCAGGGAGGAAACACCATATATTTT
V: TRBV4-1; D: -; J: TRBJ2-1; size: -; CDR3: CASSPPPRGPINEQFF; DNA: TGCGCCAGCAGCCCGCCGCCTAGAGGCCCTATAAATGAGCAGTTCTTC
V: TRBV30; D: TRBD2; J: TRBJ2-1; size: -; CDR3: CAWRDPGLVWYEQFF; DNA: TGTGCCTGGAGGGATCCGGGACTAGTATGGTATGAGCAGTTCTTC
V: TRBV4-1; D: TRBD2; J: TRBJ2-7; size: few; CDR3: CASSQEPPSGGSSYEQYF; DNA: TGCGCCAGCAGCCAAGAACCACCTAGCGGGGGGAGCTCCTACGAGCAGTACTTC
V: TRBV10-3; D: TRBD2; J: TRBJ2-1; size: -; CDR3: CAISETSADNEQFF; DNA: TGTGCCATCAGTGAGACTAGCGCGGACAATGAGCAGTTCTTC